Listed here are 25 T cell receptor beta chains from one sample, sequenced in a study of cytomegalovirus exposure and HLA in healthy donors. The PCR ran on 60 Vbeta and 13 Jbeta primers. Sequencing used immunoSEQ multiplex PCR; TCRdb keeps in-frame clones, though not all of them. The data contain around 94,000 clones, roughly 73% of them singletons. The sequencing sample was made of PBMCs. The origin of the receptors is a male donor in good health and CMV-seropositive.

The chain combines TRBV9 with TRBJ1-1; D uncertain. V was pared by 0 bases and J by 1 base, with 7 bases between. Germline V lookup: CDR1 SGDLS, CDR2 YYNGEE. This CDR3 spans 14 amino acids. CDR3 sequence: CASSVDSGNTEAFF. The CDR3 DNA sequence: TGTGCCAGCAGCGTAGATTCAGGGAACACTGAAGCTTTCTTT.

This chain connects TRBV5-4 to TRBJ2-2, with no clear D. Germline CDR1 SGHNT, CDR2 YYREEE (reference sequence). V was cut by 2 bases and J by 1 base, with 3 bases left in between. This CDR3 has 13 residues. CDR3 region: CASSFGNTGELFF. The CDR3 DNA is TGTGCCAGCAGCTTCGGGAACACCGGGGAGCTGTTTTTT. The variable domain in full, completed from reference TRBV5-4 and TRBJ2-2, reads ETGVTQSPTHLIKTRGQQVTLRCSSQSGHNTVSWYQQALGQGPQFIFQYYREEENGRGNFPPRFSGLQFPNYSSELNVNALELDDSALYLCASSFGNTGELFFGEGSRLTVL.

The genes are TRBV10-3 and TRBJ1-5, with a possible D match to TRBD1 (5 bases). Germline V gene lookup returns CDR1 ENHRY and CDR2 SYGVKD. The ends were cut back, 3 bases at V and 4 bases at J, with 10 bases in the middle. The CDR3 has 14 amino acids. In nucleotides, the CDR3 is TGTGCCATCAGTGAAGGACACTCAAATCAGCCCCAGCATTTT. It codes for CAISEGHSNQPQHF.

J is TRBJ2-4 and V is TRBV9; perhaps TRBD1 as D (6 bases). The CDR3 sequence is 17 residues long. The V gene's germline CDR1 is SGDLS and CDR2 YYNGEE. V lost 5 bases and J lost 0, with 18 bases in between. The CDR3 region has the DNA TGTGCCAGCAGACCAAGCCCGGGACAACTAGCCAAAAACATTCAGTACTTC. Its protein product is CASRPSPGQLAKNIQYF.

Here the CDR3 DNA reads TGTGCCACCAGCAAAGGGACAGGTACGCTTCACAATCAGCCCCAGCATTTT. Translation gives CATSKGTGTLHNQPQHF. The chain is built from TRBV15 and TRBJ1-5, with 8 positions matching TRBD1. The CDR3 contains 17 residues. The germline V gene encodes CDR1 LNHNV and CDR2 YYDKDF (reference sequence). Unmatched junction bases numbered 11, after V lost 4 bases and J lost 3 bases. The whole variable domain, remainder taken from reference TRBV15 and TRBJ1-5, is DAMVIQNPRYQVTQFGKPVTLSCSQTLNHNVMYWYQQKSSQAPKLLFHYYDKDFNNEADTPDNFQSRRPNTSFCFLDIRSPGLGDTAMYLCATSKGTGTLHNQPQHFGDGTRLSIL.

The chain employs TRBV5-1 and TRBJ2-7; 9 bases match TRBD1. This CDR3 region has 13 residues. Looked up from germline, CDR1 is SGHRS and CDR2 is YFSETQ. V shed 5 bases, J shed 5 bases, and the junction held 5 bases outside the gene matches. CDR3 in amino acids: CASRPDRGDEQYF. In nucleotides, the CDR3 is TGCGCCAGCAGACCGGACAGGGGCGACGAGCAGTACTTC. The full variable domain, completed using reference TRBV5-1 and TRBJ2-7, is KAGVTQTPRYLIKTRGQQVTLSCSPISGHRSVSWYQQTPGQGLQFLFEYFSETQRNKGNFPGRFSGRQFSNSRSEMNVSTLELGDSALYLCASRPDRGDEQYFGPGTRLTVT.

The genes are TRBV4-1 and TRBJ1-5, with unresolved D. CDR3 length equals 17 residues. Germline CDR1 reads MGHRA; CDR2 reads YSYEKL. Deletions cut 4 bases from V and 2 bases from J, with 18 bases between. For the CDR3, the DNA is TGCGCCAGCAGCCTCCTTACAGTACCTCATGGCAATCAGCCCCAGCATTTT. It translates to CASSLLTVPHGNQPQHF.

The rearrangement joins TRBV29-1 to TRBJ1-1; possible D gene TRBD1, 6 bases. The CDR3 is 13 amino acids. Per germline, CDR1 SQVTM and CDR2 ANQGSEA. The V end lost 6 bases, the J end lost 0 bases, and 11 bases lay between the germline ends. CDR3 protein: CSVSTGMNTEAFF. The CDR3 DNA reads as TGCAGCGTCTCAACAGGGATGAACACTGAAGCTTTCTTT.

The chain is built from TRBV4-1 and TRBJ2-7; 7 bases fit TRBD2. The CDR3 runs to 15 residues. The germline V gene encodes CDR1 MGHRA and CDR2 YSYEKL. The junction had 8 bases not matched to a gene; V was cut back by 4 bases and J by 2 bases. CDR3 region: CASSPITSAPYEQYF. In nucleotides, the CDR3 is TGCGCCAGCAGCCCTATAACTAGCGCACCCTACGAGCAGTACTTC.

The genes are TRBV28 and TRBJ1-5, with TRBD1 as a possible D gene (5 bases). Germline CDR1 MDHEN, CDR2 SYDVKM. V dropped 3 bases and J dropped 4 bases, with 10 bases sitting between them. The CDR3 is 14 amino acids. CDR3 loop: CASSLFRDNQPQHF. CDR3 DNA: TGTGCCAGCAGTTTGTTCAGGGATAATCAGCCCCAGCATTTT.

The CDR3 reads CASSLDGTSGDIQYF. CDR3 nucleotides: TGCGCCAGCAGCTTGGACGGGACTAGCGGGGACATTCAGTACTTC. The rearrangement links TRBV5-1 to TRBJ2-4, with 13 bases fitting TRBD2. With 0 bases clipped from V and 8 bases from J, the junction kept 2 bases outside the gene matches. Germline CDR1 is SGHRS and CDR2 is YFSETQ. There are 15 residues in the CDR3.

The table lists this clone with a few counts. This sequence joins TRBV28 and TRBJ1-5, with D possibly being TRBD1 (6 bases). V lost 6 bases and J 5 bases, leaving 11 bases between the germline ends. CDR3 length: 13 residues. Germline loops: CDR1 MDHEN, CDR2 SYDVKM. As DNA, the CDR3 is TGTGCCAGCAGAGGACAGACCGATCAGCCCCAGCATTTT. This codes for CASRGQTDQPQHF.

The chain links TRBV4-1 to TRBJ1-3; no definite D call. Germline V gene data show CDR1 as MGHRA and CDR2 as YSYEKL. The CDR3 runs to 17 residues. Trimming cost V 0 bases and J 0 bases, with 12 bases left between them. This CDR3 reads CASSQDPAAGSGNTIYF. The CDR3 nucleotides are TGCGCCAGCAGCCAAGACCCAGCCGCGGGCTCTGGAAACACCATATATTTT.

This sequence joins TRBV4-2 and TRBJ1-1; 9 bases agree with TRBD1. J was trimmed by 1 base and V by 4 bases; bases with no gene match: 13. CDR1 and CDR2 (germline): LGHNA, YNFKEQ. This CDR3 is 18 amino acids long. CDR3 protein: CASSRPTGTGRSNTEAFF. The CDR3 nucleotides read TGTGCCAGCAGCCGGCCAACCGGGACAGGGAGGTCGAACACTGAAGCTTTCTTT.

The chain combines TRBV4-1 with TRBJ2-7; D is perhaps TRBD1 (6 bases). Deletions cut 3 bases from V and 2 bases from J, with 17 bases between. CDR3 size: 16 residues. Looked up from germline, CDR1 is MGHRA and CDR2 is YSYEKL. CDR3 sequence (DNA): TGCGCCAGCAGCCATCTTGACAGGTCAACGGCCTACGAGCAGTACTTC. As protein: CASSHLDRSTAYEQYF.

V usage is TRBV7-9 and J usage is TRBJ2-3; a possible D gene is TRBD2 (5 bases). The V end was cut by 1 base, the J end by 8 bases, with 13 bases between. Germline V gives CDR1 SEHNR, CDR2 FQNEAQ (reference sequence). CDR3 length: 14 residues. CDR3 in DNA: TGTGCCAGCAGCTTAGACTGGGAGCGGTCTACGCAGTATTTT. Amino acid sequence: CASSLDWERSTQYF.

The V gene is TRBV2, the J gene TRBJ2-3; tentatively, D is TRBD1 or TRBD2 (9 bases each). The germline V gene has CDR1 SNHLY and CDR2 FYNNEI. The CDR3 is 21 amino acids. With 5 bases removed from V and 6 bases from J, the gap between germline ends came to 36 bases. CDR3 in amino acids: CASSRRAGTGSREGKADTQYF. As DNA, the CDR3 is TGTGCCAGCAGTCGAAGGGCCGGGACAGGGTCGCGGGAGGGCAAGGCGGATACGCAGTATTTT.

The chain links TRBV10-3 to TRBJ1-3; D is undetermined. The V gene's germline CDR1 is ENHRY and CDR2 SYGVKD. The CDR3 is 13 amino acids. V lost 7 bases to trimming and J lost 0 bases, with 7 bases between them. The CDR3 coding sequence is TGTGCCATCACAGGTTTCTCTGGAAACACCATATATTTT. Protein product: CAITGFSGNTIYF.

In its sample, this clone was seen once. The rearrangement links TRBV28 to TRBJ1-1; D remains ambiguous. CDR1 is MDHEN and CDR2 is SYDVKM in the germline V gene. The CDR3 is 11 amino acids. The V and J ends lost 11 bases and 3 bases respectively, with 10 bases between them. The CDR3 nucleotides read TGTGCCTCAAGGGAGGACACTGAAGCTTTCTTT. Translation gives CASREDTEAFF.

This rearrangement joins TRBV9 to TRBJ2-7, with 7 nucleotides matching TRBD1. In germline, CDR1 is SGDLS, CDR2 YYNGEE. After removal of 4 bases from V and 0 bases from J, the junction contained 10 bases not matched to a gene. There are 16 residues in the CDR3. In DNA, the CDR3 is TGTGCCAGCAGCACACGGCCGGGACAGCTCTCCTACGAGCAGTACTTC. Residues: CASSTRPGQLSYEQYF.

In DNA, the CDR3 is TGTGCCAGCAGCCCCCAAGGGGGGGATGGCTACGAGCAGTACTTC. Its protein product is CASSPQGGDGYEQYF. The V call is TRBV7-9, the J call TRBJ2-7; tentative D call: TRBD2 (7 bases). This CDR3 region has 15 residues. V was pared by 5 bases and J by 3 bases, with 17 bases between. Germline CDR1 SEHNR, CDR2 FQNEAQ (reference sequence).

The chain recombines TRBV12-5 with TRBJ1-3, with a possible D match to TRBD1 (5 bases). This CDR3 has 18 amino acids. The germline V gene encodes CDR1 LGHNT and CDR2 FRNRAP. Trimming shortened V by 3 bases and J by 4 bases, and 22 bases separated the two germline ends. The CDR3 nucleotides read TGTGCTAGTGGTTTTCCTCCCGGGGGTCGGGCGATCGGAAACACCATATATTTT. Amino acid sequence: CASGFPPGGRAIGNTIYF.

The chain employs TRBV28 and TRBJ2-3; D perhaps matches TRBD2 (6 bases). This CDR3 spans 15 amino acids. Trimming cost V 2 bases and J 1 base, with 10 bases left between them. CDR1 MDHEN and CDR2 SYDVKM come from the germline V gene. The CDR3 spells CASSLLERGTDTQYF. CDR3 DNA sequence: TGTGCCAGCAGTTTACTTGAGCGGGGCACAGATACGCAGTATTTT.

The rearrangement joins TRBV6-4 to TRBJ1-4; D is unclear. The CDR3 consists of 16 residues. Germline V CDR1 and CDR2: MRHNA, SNTAGT. V lost 6 bases and J 2 bases, leaving 16 bases between the germline ends. The CDR3 DNA reads TGTGCCAGCAGCGGGATCTCATTGGGGACTAATGAAAAACTGTTTTTT. It codes for CASSGISLGTNEKLFF.

CDR3 in amino acids: CASSVDRGTANYGYTF. CDR3 nucleotide sequence: TGTGCCAGCAGCGTAGACAGGGGGACCGCTAACTATGGCTACACCTTC. The rearrangement links TRBV9 to TRBJ1-2; 8 bases agree with TRBD1. The V gene end was trimmed by 0 bases and the J gene end by 0 bases; junction bases not matched to a gene: 4. The CDR3 runs 16 residues. Germline CDR1 and CDR2: SGDLS and YYNGEE. The full variable domain, with the rest looked up from reference TRBV9 and TRBJ1-2, is DSGVTQTPKHLITATGQRVTLRCSPRSGDLSVYWYQQSLDQGLQFLIQYYNGEERAKGNILERFSAQQFPDLHSELNLSSLELGDSALYFCASSVDRGTANYGYTFGSGTRLTVV.